Listed here are 14 T cell receptor beta chains from one sample, sequenced in a study of blood T cell repertoires in COVID-19. Measured with immunoSEQ multiplex PCR; TCRdb has only the in-frame clones, and not every one. The sample gives 90,000 to 120,000 clones, about 93% of which show up once; under 1.5% is in the top ten. Sequencing used peripheral blood. The source of these receptors is a woman aged 30 to 39 with acute or convalescent COVID-19.

CDR3 loop: CASCHRTSGGPNTGELFF. The CDR3, as DNA: TGTGCCAGCTGTCACAGGACTAGCGGGGGCCCAAACACCGGGGAGCTGTTTTTT. V usage is TRBV6-6 and J usage is TRBJ2-2, with 13 bases matching TRBD2. The germline V gene encodes CDR1 MNHNY and CDR2 SVGAGI (reference sequence). V gave up 8 bases and J gave up 2 bases; unmatched junction bases: 11. CDR3 size: 18 residues.

The V call is TRBV10-1, the J call TRBJ2-1; 9 positions match TRBD2. Germline V gene lookup returns CDR1 WNHNN and CDR2 SYGVQD (reference sequence). The CDR3 spans 15 residues. J gave up 7 bases and V 3 bases, and 7 bases lay outside the gene matches. The CDR3 coding sequence is TGCGCCAGCAGTGAAGAGTCTAGCGGGAAGAATGAGCAGTTCTTC. Translating it yields CASSEESSGKNEQFF.

V is TRBV9 and J is TRBJ1-6, with D hard to call. CDR1 and CDR2 from the germline V gene are SGDLS and YYNGEE. V shed 0 bases and J shed 7 bases, with 14 bases lying between them. The CDR3 runs to 16 residues. CDR3 DNA: TGTGCCAGCAGCGTAGAGGCGGCGGGAGTGAATTCACCCCTCCACTTT. It codes for CASSVEAAGVNSPLHF.

J is TRBJ2-3 and V is TRBV15; 12 bases align to TRBD2. Germline V gene data show CDR1 as LNHNV and CDR2 as YYDKDF (reference sequence). The V gene end was trimmed by 4 bases and the J gene end by 2 bases; junction bases not matched to a gene: 1. The CDR3 loop spans 15 amino acids. The CDR3 reads CATSTSGRATDTQYF. The DNA for the CDR3 is TGTGCCACCAGCACTAGCGGGAGGGCCACAGATACGCAGTATTTT.

The V and J genes are TRBV5-1 and TRBJ1-4, with 8 bases fitting TRBD1. Germline trimming cut 1 base from V and 7 bases from J; bases unmatched to any gene: 6. Germline values: CDR1 SGHRS, CDR2 YFSETQ. The CDR3 is made up of 15 amino acids. The CDR3 DNA follows: TGCGCCAGCAGCTTGACAGGGGGGCGAAGTGAAAAACTGTTTTTT. Its translation: CASSLTGGRSEKLFF.

In nucleotides, the CDR3 is TGTGCCAGCAGCTTGACGACAGCCTTGTGGCCCCAGCATTTT. It is translated as CASSLTTALWPQHF. This sequence joins TRBV7-8 and TRBJ1-5, with TRBD1 as a possible D gene (5 bases). The CDR3 has 14 residues. Looked up from germline, CDR1 is SGHVS and CDR2 is FQNEAQ. The ends were cut back, 3 bases at V and 9 bases at J, with 15 bases in the middle.

This clone was observed a handful of times. V usage is TRBV5-1 and J usage is TRBJ2-7; D perhaps matches TRBD1 (6 bases). Between the trimmed V and J ends, which lost 3 bases and 7 bases, there was a span of 23 bases. This CDR3 region has 16 residues. CDR1 SGHRS and CDR2 YFSETQ come from the germline V gene. The CDR3 is CASSSQTGTRTLEQYF. Written as DNA, the CDR3 is TGCGCCAGCAGCTCACAAACCGGGACACGCACCCTGGAGCAGTACTTC.

The V and J genes are TRBV27 and TRBJ1-5; the match to TRBD1 covers 9 bases. This CDR3 has 17 residues. Germline V lookup: CDR1 MNHEY, CDR2 SMNVEV (reference sequence). V lost 1 base, J lost 0 bases, and 4 bases stayed unmatched. As DNA, the CDR3 is TGTGCCAGCAGTTTATACGGGACAGGGAATAGCAATCAGCCCCAGCATTTT. It translates to CASSLYGTGNSNQPQHF.

J is TRBJ2-7 and V is TRBV3-1 (or the pseudogene TRBV3-2), with D perhaps matching TRBD2 (5 bases). The CDR3 covers 16 residues. Germline CDR1 is LGHDT and CDR2 is YNNKEL (reference sequence). V lost 0 bases and J 6 bases, leaving 18 bases between the germline ends. CDR3 sequence (DNA): TGTGCCAGCAGCCAAGACTCAGCGGACCCCTTGGGCGAGCAGTACTTC. Amino acids: CASSQDSADPLGEQYF.

The DNA for the CDR3 is TGTGCCAGCAGTCCCCAGGGTTACGAGCAGTACTTC. Amino acid sequence: CASSPQGYEQYF. V usage is TRBV6-2 or TRBV6-3 and J usage is TRBJ2-7; D might be TRBD1 (5 bases). Trimming removed 5 bases at V and 4 bases at J, with 9 bases between. The CDR3 runs 12 residues. The germline V gene has CDR1 MNHEY and CDR2 SVGEGT.

The V and J genes are TRBV6-5 and TRBJ1-2; no firm D call. The CDR3 contains 13 residues. Germline values: CDR1 MNHEY, CDR2 SVGAGI. Trimming shortened V by 4 bases and J by 5 bases, and 11 bases separated the two germline ends. CDR3 protein: CASSSVRVYGYTF. In DNA form, the CDR3 reads TGTGCCAGCAGTTCGGTACGGGTTTATGGCTACACCTTC.

This clone has a handful of counts. V and J are TRBV6-5 and TRBJ2-7; 16 bases are shared with TRBD2. Losses at the gene ends were 10 bases for V and 12 bases for J; bases not matched to a gene: 6. Germline V gene lookup returns CDR1 MNHEY and CDR2 SVGAGI. The CDR3 sequence is 12 residues long. DNA for the CDR3: TGTGCCACCGGGACTAGCGGGGGGGCGCCGTACTTC. It yields the protein CATGTSGGAPYF.

The chain links TRBV7-6 to TRBJ1-3; D is unclear. The CDR3 is made up of 16 amino acids. V was trimmed by 4 bases and J by 2 bases, leaving 15 bases between them. Looked up from germline, CDR1 is SGHVS and CDR2 is FNYEAQ. The DNA of the CDR3 is TGTGCCAGCAGCTCCGCCATCAAAGAGCCTGGAAACACCATATATTTT. Residues: CASSSAIKEPGNTIYF.

In nucleotides, the CDR3 is TGCGCCAGCGCGGGACAGGACGACTATAGCAATCAGCCCCAGCATTTT. It yields the protein CASAGQDDYSNQPQHF. The chain recombines TRBV10-1 with TRBJ1-5, with 8 bases matching TRBD1. Germline CDR1 is WNHNN and CDR2 is SYGVQD (reference sequence). The CDR3 consists of 16 residues. Trimming took 8 bases from V and 0 from J; bases not matched to a gene: 9.